The clone carrying this T cell receptor (beta chain) was observed many times. The antigen remains unidentified. V lost 3 bases to trimming and J lost 2 bases; unmatched junction nucleotides: 1. The CDR3 contains 14 residues. Germline V gene sequence: CDR1 SGHTA, CDR2 FQGNSA. This specimen belongs to a study of T cell repertoires in cytomegalovirus infection. TCRdb passed the reads through MiXCR, listing each CDR3 protein once. The table has about 830,000 distinct CDR3 sequences, about 33% seen once; the top ten hold 12%. Source: cultured CD8+ T cells from PBMCs, taken from culture after CMV antigen stimulation. The chain uses TRBV7-2 and TRBJ2-7; 10 positions agree with TRBD2. This TCR was sampled from a human donor in good health (CMV status not recorded). Some clones in this sample may be carry-over from other donors' samples. The CDR3 DNA reads as TGTGCCAGCAGCTTTAGCGGGGGGCCCTACGAGCAGTACTTC. Protein: CASSFSGGPYEQYF.